These T cell receptor beta chains were read from a single sample in a study of blood T cell repertoires in COVID-19. Libraries were prepared by immunoSEQ multiplex PCR; TCRdb keeps only in-frame clonotypes and omits some of them. The table includes 200,000 or so clones, 80% to 90% detected once. The sequenced sample consisted of peripheral blood. These receptors came from a woman aged 55-69 years who had recovered from COVID-19. Each CDR3 is given with its conserved first and last residue. Fields, in order: J gene, D gene, clone size, V gene, CDR3 DNA, CDR3 protein. D genes are given only for firm matches. Clone size is shown for a subset of rows, as once, few, many or a class of expanded clone.

>TRBJ2-1|.|.|TRBV10-3
TGTGCCATCAGTGAGTCGACTGGGTTTAGCCGCCATGAGCAGTTCTTC
CAISESTGFSRHEQFF
>TRBJ1-1|TRBD1|.|TRBV9
TGTGCCAGCAGCGACATAACAGGGGGCGACACTGAAGCTTTCTTT
CASSDITGGDTEAFF
>TRBJ2-1|TRBD2|.|TRBV5-5
TGTGCCAGCAGCCTTCGACTAGCGGGGGGCGATGAGCAGTTCTTC
CASSLRLAGGDEQFF
>TRBJ1-3|.|.|TRBV12-5
TGTGCTAGTGGTTTGCTCGGGGGGGAATGGTCTGGAAACACCATATATTTT
CASGLLGGEWSGNTIYF
>TRBJ2-1|.|.|TRBV7-3
TGTGCCAGCAGCCTGCATGGGGGGACCTACAATGAGCAGTTCTTC
CASSLHGGTYNEQFF
>TRBJ2-2|.|.|TRBV5-5
TGTGCCAGCAGCGTACCGGGACACAAGAACACCGGGGAGCTGTTTTTT
CASSVPGHKNTGELFF
>TRBJ2-2|TRBD2|.|TRBV7-9
TGTGCCAGCAGCTTAATGCTAGCGGGGGGGACCGGGGAGCTGTTTTTT
CASSLMLAGGTGELFF
>TRBJ2-3|TRBD2|.|TRBV5-4
TGTGCCAGCAGCTTGGGTGGCGGGAGCGGAGATACGCAGTATTTT
CASSLGGGSGDTQYF
>TRBJ1-1|TRBD1|.|TRBV19
TGTGCCAGTCTCGACAGGGCAGAGGGGCCTGAAGCTTTCTTT
CASLDRAEGPEAFF
>TRBJ1-5|.|.|TRBV12-3/TRBV12-4
TGTGCCAGCAGTGCAGGGGTACAGCCCCAGCATTTT
CASSAGVQPQHF
>TRBJ2-3|TRBD1|once|TRBV19
TGTGCCAGTAGTCTTTGGGACAGAGAGGCAGATACGCAGTATTTT
CASSLWDREADTQYF
>TRBJ2-7|TRBD1|.|TRBV4-2
TGTGCCAGCAGCCAAGATTGGATCGGGACAGGGCTCTACGAGCAGTACTTC
CASSQDWIGTGLYEQYF
>TRBJ2-2|TRBD2|few|TRBV19
TGTGCCAGTACTCCAGTTGCCAGCGGGGCGAACACCGGGGAGCTGTTTTTT
CASTPVASGANTGELFF
>TRBJ2-7|TRBD1|few|TRBV4-1
TGCGCCAGCAGCCAAGTGGGACAGGGGGATCAGGGGCAGTACTTC
CASSQVGQGDQGQYF
>TRBJ2-5|.|.|TRBV20-1
TGCAGTGCTAGTACAGGGATGGGCGAGACCCAGTACTTC
CSASTGMGETQYF
>TRBJ2-7|.|.|TRBV5-1
TGCGCCAGCAGCTTTCGTCGCTACGAGCAGTACTTC
CASSFRRYEQYF